This TCR beta chain was sequenced during a study of shared clonotypes between healthy human individuals. About this clone itself: The antigen is undetermined.

This CDR3 has 13 amino acids. The V gene end was trimmed by 5 bases and the J gene end by 7 bases; junction bases not matched to a gene: 5. The germline gives CDR1 SEHNR, CDR2 FQNEAQ (reference sequence). Replicate PCRs for sorted subsets used approximately 190 ng DNA; this equaled tens of thousands of T cell genomes. Sequenced by immunoSEQ multiplex PCR; TCRdb stores in-frame clones only, minus some. The profile covers around 580,000 clones, with about 98% appearing a single time and 0.3% taken by the ten largest. Overall study findings and caveats: Donor clonotype sharing was expected to depend on sequencing depth. Non-shared clonotypes showed lower generation probabilities than clonotypes common to all four donors.

Naive CD8 cells lacked CD45RO, underwent positive selection for CCR7 and left out terminally differentiated effector memory CD45RA+ cells. Every donor, a Caucasian adult, lived in Nashville, Tennessee. The sequence was collected from a man aged 30 to 39 in good health. Specimen: naive CD8+ T cells sorted from blood. This chain uses TRBV7-9 with TRBJ1-2, with 9 nucleotides matching TRBD1. CDR3 sequence reads: CASSLQGAAGYTF. The CDR3 region has the DNA TGTGCCAGCAGCCTACAGGGGGCGGCTGGCTACACCTTC.